This T cell receptor beta chain comes out of a study of shared T cell receptors in the human thymus listed by TCRdb under 2021. With regard to the full study: The study examined how self-reactive, shared T-cell receptor alpha chains are generated in the human thymus.

This clone came up once. The specificity of this receptor is unknown. Per-base qualities were not stored, and no clone one base away is much larger. The V and J ends are trimmed by 4 bases and 4 bases, leaving 10 bases between them. Reading the germline V gene gives CDR1 MNHEY and CDR2 SVGAGI. The CDR3, from cysteine to phenylalanine, totals 13 residues. Only the CDR3 part of the read is kept: 39 bases, read in frame from the first base. Library construction relied on the immunoSEQ multiplex PCR assay. TCRdb obtained this table from immuneACCESS and retained in-frame rearrangements with V and J assigned. These tables miss some clones; where compared with another copy, unresolved V genes account for less than half of the shortfall, and the remainder is unexplained. Counted in this sample were about 660,000 clones; 87% of them appeared once. About 0.0094% of the sample lies in the top ten. These same data were also listed under a study on human thymus T cells. The second publication reports: The donors were immunologically healthy infants in Finland who had open corrective cardiac surgery for congenital heart defects. Thymus tissue was collected as surgical resects that were removed during corrective cardiac surgery. V and J gene segment usage appeared biased in both thymic and peripheral blood repertoires. Highly overlapping thymic TCR repertoires among unrelated individuals were reported in the related research. TCR alpha and beta repertoires from seven to nine infant thymus samples and four related peripheral blood samples were characterized in the study. The cohort included about 6 male and two female infants, with donor ages spanning 7 to 244 days. Thymocytes were freed from the tissue by mechanical means and kept at -70 degrees C as pellets of roughly 9-34 million cells. Genomic DNA was extracted from frozen cell pellets with a QIAsymphony instrument. The immunoSEQ multiplex PCR assay was used to amplify the TCRB and TCRAD loci from a standardized amount of quality-controlled genomic DNA. Amplicons spanned the V(D)J region at a length sufficient to cover the CDR3 and identify V and J genes. Amplicon sequencing was performed on an Illumina platform through the commercial immunoSEQ service. Primer bias and sequencing errors were corrected as previously described, and TCRAD and TCRB definitions were based on the IMGT database. Repertoires were analysed with immunoSEQ Analyzer 3.0 and VDJTools, covering basic statistics, V/J segment usage, diversity estimates, rarefaction and pairwise overlap. To estimate diversity, the Chao1, ChaoE, Efron-Thisted, Shannon and inverse Simpson indices were applied, and diversity was also estimated on datasets down-sampled to the smallest sample. Repertoire overlap was assessed by strict matching of CDR3 nucleotide sequence, V gene and J gene, and clustering was done by Jaccard-based multidimensional scaling. Thymus samples yielded on average roughly 810,000 unique TCRB clonotypes, compared with 75,000 to 100,000 from blood samples.

This sequence originates from a boy younger than two with a congenital heart defect. Donor details come from another sample of the same person, matched by shared clones. The receptor chain draws on TRBV6-5 and TRBJ1-2; possibly the D gene is TRBD1, per 6 matching bases. Specimen: thymocytes. For the CDR3, the sequence is CASSFRGPYGYTF. The nucleotide sequence is given as TGTGCCAGCAGTTTCAGGGGCCCCTATGGCTACACCTTC.